This TCR beta chain was profiled in a study of blood T cell repertoires in COVID-19. Study as a whole: Sources were T cells, B-cell-depleted T cells, or PBMCs; the material itself was cDNA or gDNA.

Original processing methods: Amplification from reference gene primers served as the basis for estimated nucleated cell counts. The assay was immunoSEQ multiplex PCR, and TCRdb's table has in-frame clones only and misses some. V and J calls and clone size are copied from that table; D and trimming were computed from the DNA. The sample lists about 160,000 clones; roughly 77% were seen once. This clone showed up just once. In germline, CDR1 is SGHNT, CDR2 YYREEE (reference sequence). The CDR3 sequence is 16 residues long. Trimming cost V 0 bases and J 8 bases, with 20 bases left between them. The gene calls are TRBV5-4 and TRBJ1-2; a weak D match, TRBD1 (6 bases). The specimen was peripheral blood. The source of this sequence is a human donor in a cohort sampled during active COVID-19. The CDR3 protein is CASSLAVGQFIQGYTF. The CDR3 nucleotides read TGTGCCAGCAGCTTGGCCGTTGGACAGTTCATTCAAGGCTACACCTTC. The whole variable domain, filled in from reference TRBV5-4 and TRBJ1-2, reads ETGVTQSPTHLIKTRGQQVTLRCSSQSGHNTVSWYQQALGQGPQFIFQYYREEENGRGNFPPRFSGLQFPNYSSELNVNALELDDSALYLCASSLAVGQFIQGYTFGSGTRLTVV.